This entry concerns a single T cell receptor (beta chain). The source of the sample is a study of shared clonotypes between healthy human individuals. Study-wide background: The study drew on a couple of women and a few men aged 18 to 49 as donors. A donor's plate count was three for CD4 naive and three for CD4 memory; CD8 naive had two and CD8 memory one.

The CDR3 has 19 residues. The ends were cut back, 6 bases at V and 0 bases at J, with 25 bases in the middle. Germline V gene data show CDR1 as SNHLY and CDR2 as FYNNEI. Libraries were prepared by immunoSEQ multiplex PCR; TCRdb keeps only in-frame clonotypes and omits some of them. The sample yields 190,000 or so clones, 60% to 75% seen once. Source material: memory CD4+ T cells sorted from blood. Specified subset: CD45RA-negative fraction. The clonotype comes from a man aged 30 to 45 in good health. V and J are TRBV2 and TRBJ2-3; D is uncertain. CDR3 in DNA: TGTGCCAGCAGAGAAAGAGGTGCACATCCCAAATATAGCACAGATACGCAGTATTTT. Translation: CASRERGAHPKYSTDTQYF.